This T cell receptor beta chain was retrieved from a study of blood T cell repertoires in COVID-19. V was clipped by 2 bases and J by 1 base, with 7 bases between them. In germline, CDR1 is SGHDT, CDR2 YYEEEE. The CDR3 contains 13 residues. Some clones are missing from TCRdb's copy, which holds only in-frame ones; the method was immunoSEQ multiplex PCR. The table records more than 60,000 clones, approximately 85% of them present only once. Sequenced sample: peripheral blood. J is TRBJ2-7 and V is TRBV5-6; D is possibly TRBD2 (5 bases). This sequence originates from a woman aged 55-70 years with COVID-19, enrolled during active disease. The CDR3 spells CASSLDYSYEQYF. DNA of the CDR3: TGTGCCAGCAGCTTAGACTATTCCTACGAGCAGTACTTC.